The present T cell receptor (beta chain) was sequenced within a study of T cells in tuberculosis. At study entry, adolescents had tuberculin skin tests and IGRA screening. Deletions cut 5 bases from V and 4 bases from J, with 14 bases between. The CDR3 loop spans 14 amino acids. Germline-derived CDR1 and CDR2 are SGHVS and FQNEAQ. This clone has just one count. Its matching antigen is unknown. Study results and caveats: Active tuberculosis cases were adults; controls were adolescents.

Produced via immunoSEQ multiplex PCR; TCRdb's table is partial and in-frame only. The sample records fewer than 55,000 clones, about 95% being singletons. The sample taken for sequencing was PBMCs. The chain employs TRBV7-8 and TRBJ1-1; possible D gene TRBD1, 6 bases. The sequence was collected from a donor between 10 and 35 years old with latent tuberculosis or without tuberculosis infection. The CDR3 sequence is CASSEQGRATEAFF. CDR3 nucleotides: TGTGCCAGCAGCGAACAGGGACGTGCCACTGAAGCTTTCTTT.